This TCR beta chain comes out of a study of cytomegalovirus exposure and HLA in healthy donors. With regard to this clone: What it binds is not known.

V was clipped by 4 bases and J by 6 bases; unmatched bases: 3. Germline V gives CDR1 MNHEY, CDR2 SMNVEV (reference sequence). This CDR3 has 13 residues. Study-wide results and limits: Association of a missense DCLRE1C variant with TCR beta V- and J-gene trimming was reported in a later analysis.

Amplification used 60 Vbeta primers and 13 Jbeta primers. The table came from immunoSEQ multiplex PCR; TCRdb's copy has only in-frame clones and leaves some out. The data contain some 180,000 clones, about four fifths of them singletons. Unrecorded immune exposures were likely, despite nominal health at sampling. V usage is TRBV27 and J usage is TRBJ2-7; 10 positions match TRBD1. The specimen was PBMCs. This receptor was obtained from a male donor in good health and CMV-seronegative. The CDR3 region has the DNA TGTGCCAGCAGTTCGACAGGGGGCGTCGAGCAGTACTTC. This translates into CASSSTGGVEQYF.